This TCR beta chain appears in the sequencing data of a study of T cells in Graves' hyperthyroidism and ophthalmopathy. This CDR3 region has 15 residues. Per the germline V gene, CDR1 is SGHNT and CDR2 is YYREEE (reference sequence). The V and J ends lost 4 bases and 0 bases respectively, with 11 bases between them. The TCR beta CDR3 regions underwent amplification using RNA transcripts as the source. TCR CDR3 underwent first-round RT-PCR with the HTBI primer set. MiXCR, applied by TCRdb to the multiplex PCR reads, yields one record per CDR3 protein. This repertoire shows approximately 720,000 distinct CDR3 sequences, 15% to 20% found once; its top ten account for around 17%.

This sequence was found in a woman between 45 and 60 years old with Graves' hyperthyroidism that later progressed to Graves' ophthalmopathy. The chain combines TRBV5-4 with TRBJ1-5; D gene uncertain. The sequenced sample was blood. CDR3 sequence reads: CASSPKGDSNQPQHF. CDR3 in DNA: TGTGCCAGCAGCCCTAAAGGTGATAGCAATCAGCCCCAGCATTTT. The variable domain in full, with the rest retrieved from reference TRBV5-4 and TRBJ1-5, is ETGVTQSPTHLIKTRGQQVTLRCSSQSGHNTVSWYQQALGQGPQFIFQYYREEENGRGNFPPRFSGLQFPNYSSELNVNALELDDSALYLCASSPKGDSNQPQHFGDGTRLSIL.